The 10 T cell receptor beta chains below come from one sample, sequenced in a study of blood T cell repertoires in COVID-19. Produced via immunoSEQ multiplex PCR; TCRdb's table is partial and in-frame only. The sample lists around 380,000 clones, around 87% occurring once. The source material was PBMCs or T cells enriched from blood (not recorded which). Receptors were obtained from a man younger than 45 who had recovered from COVID-19.

This clone was seen a handful of times. V usage is TRBV7-8 and J usage is TRBJ1-4, with D possibly being TRBD1 (6 bases). The V end was cut by 5 bases, the J end by 4 bases, with 14 bases between. The CDR3 loop spans 15 amino acids. Germline V gene sequence: CDR1 SGHVS, CDR2 FQNEAQ. CDR3 residues: CASSTSGARNEKLFF. The CDR3 bases are TGTGCCAGCAGCACATCAGGGGCACGTAATGAAAAACTGTTTTTT.

The V and J genes are TRBV3-1 (or the pseudogene TRBV3-2) and TRBJ1-2, with D hard to call. V lost 5 bases and J 3 bases, leaving 10 bases between the germline ends. The length of the CDR3 is 13 residues. Germline-derived CDR1 and CDR2 are LGHDT and YNNKEL (reference sequence). CDR3 coding DNA: TGTGCCAGCAGCTCATGGGGAGACTATGGCTACACCTTC. Translation: CASSSWGDYGYTF.

The V gene is TRBV29-1, the J gene TRBJ1-5, with 8 bases matching TRBD1. V gave up 0 bases and J gave up 7 bases; unmatched junction bases: 8. The CDR3 is made up of 15 amino acids. Germline CDR1 SQVTM, CDR2 ANQGSEA. This chain's CDR3 is CSVEEVGQGAQPQHF. In nucleotides, the CDR3 is TGCAGCGTTGAAGAGGTGGGGCAGGGGGCCCAGCCCCAGCATTTT. The entire variable domain, with the rest obtained from reference TRBV29-1 and TRBJ1-5, is as follows: SAVISQKPSRDICQRGTSLTIQCQVDSQVTMMFWYRQQPGQSLTLIATANQGSEATYESGFVIDKFPISRPNLTFSTLTVSNMSPEDSSIYLCSVEEVGQGAQPQHFGDGTRLSIL.

The V call is TRBV9, the J call TRBJ2-3, with 12 bases aligning to TRBD2. The CDR3 is 17 amino acids. Unmatched junction bases numbered 9, after V lost 4 bases and J lost 3 bases. Per germline, CDR1 SGDLS and CDR2 YYNGEE. CDR3 sequence: CASSLRLAGARTDTQYF. CDR3 bases: TGTGCCAGCAGCTTGAGACTAGCGGGGGCCAGGACAGATACGCAGTATTTT.

This chain links TRBV29-1 with TRBJ1-1, with D possibly matching TRBD1 (5 bases). Germline CDR1 reads SQVTM; CDR2 reads ANQGSEA. The CDR3 is made up of 14 amino acids. V gave up 7 bases and J gave up 1 base, with 16 bases separating them. The CDR3 spells CSAPQGLRNTEAFF. In DNA, the CDR3 is TGCAGCGCCCCGCAGGGACTCAGGAACACTGAAGCTTTCTTT.

V usage is TRBV5-5 and J usage is TRBJ1-2; D may be TRBD1 (5 bases). Germline loops: CDR1 SGHKS, CDR2 YYEKEE (reference sequence). The CDR3 length is 13 residues. V gave up 0 bases and J gave up 6 bases, with 9 bases separating them. CDR3 region: CASSLVLGHGYTF. In nucleotides, the CDR3 is TGTGCCAGCAGCTTGGTATTGGGGCATGGCTACACCTTC.

This rearrangement joins TRBV5-4 to TRBJ1-2; maybe TRBD1 (5 bases). Trimming took off 1 base at V and 3 bases at J, with 7 bases between the two ends. Germline V lookup: CDR1 SGHNT, CDR2 YYREEE (reference sequence). This CDR3 has 13 amino acids. CDR3 nucleotides: TGTGCCAGCAGCTTGCAAGGGGACTATGGCTACACCTTC. Translated: CASSLQGDYGYTF. The full variable domain, with the rest looked up from reference TRBV5-4 and TRBJ1-2, is ETGVTQSPTHLIKTRGQQVTLRCSSQSGHNTVSWYQQALGQGPQFIFQYYREEENGRGNFPPRFSGLQFPNYSSELNVNALELDDSALYLCASSLQGDYGYTFGSGTRLTVV.

The chain employs TRBV11-2 and TRBJ1-2; D ambiguous. V shed 4 bases and J shed 4 bases, with 10 bases lying between them. The germline gives CDR1 SGHAT, CDR2 FQNNGV. The CDR3 contains 13 residues. The CDR3 DNA is TGTGCCAGCAGCTCCAAGATTAGCTATGGCTACACCTTC. This gives the protein CASSSKISYGYTF.

J is TRBJ1-1 and V is TRBV14; D is undetermined. CDR1 is SGHDN, CDR2 FVKESK, per germline. The CDR3 contains 14 residues. V was clipped by 5 bases and J by 1 base, with 11 bases between them. The CDR3 region is CASSFQAGNTEAFF. The CDR3 DNA reads TGTGCCAGCAGCTTCCAGGCGGGGAACACTGAAGCTTTCTTT.

On this clone: This CDR3 is also generated by other DNA sequences in the sample. This chain links TRBV12-3 or TRBV12-4 with TRBJ1-6, with D perhaps TRBD1 (6 bases). The V end lost 5 bases, the J end lost 7 bases, and 9 bases lay between the germline ends. The CDR3 is 13 amino acids. CDR3 nucleotides: TGTGCCAGCAGTCCACAGGGAAATTCACCCCTCCACTTT. Translating it yields CASSPQGNSPLHF.